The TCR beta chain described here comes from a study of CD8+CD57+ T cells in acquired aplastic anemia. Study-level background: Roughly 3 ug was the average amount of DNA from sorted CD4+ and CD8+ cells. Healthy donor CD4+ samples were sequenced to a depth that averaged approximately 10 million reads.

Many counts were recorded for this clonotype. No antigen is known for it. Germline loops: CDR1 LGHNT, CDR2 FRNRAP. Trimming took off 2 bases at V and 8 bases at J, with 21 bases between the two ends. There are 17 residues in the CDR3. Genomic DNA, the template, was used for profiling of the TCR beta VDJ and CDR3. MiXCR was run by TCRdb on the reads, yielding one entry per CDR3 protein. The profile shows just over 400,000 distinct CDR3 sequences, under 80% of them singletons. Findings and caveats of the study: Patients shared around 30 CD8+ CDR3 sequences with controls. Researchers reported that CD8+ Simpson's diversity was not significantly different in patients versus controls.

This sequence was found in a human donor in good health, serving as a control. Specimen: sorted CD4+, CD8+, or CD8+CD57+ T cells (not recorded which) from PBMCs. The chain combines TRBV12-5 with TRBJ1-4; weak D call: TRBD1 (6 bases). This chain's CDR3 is CASGLIDRPPAREKLFF. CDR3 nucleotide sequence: TGTGCTAGTGGTTTGATCGACAGGCCTCCCGCGAGAGAAAAACTGTTTTTT.